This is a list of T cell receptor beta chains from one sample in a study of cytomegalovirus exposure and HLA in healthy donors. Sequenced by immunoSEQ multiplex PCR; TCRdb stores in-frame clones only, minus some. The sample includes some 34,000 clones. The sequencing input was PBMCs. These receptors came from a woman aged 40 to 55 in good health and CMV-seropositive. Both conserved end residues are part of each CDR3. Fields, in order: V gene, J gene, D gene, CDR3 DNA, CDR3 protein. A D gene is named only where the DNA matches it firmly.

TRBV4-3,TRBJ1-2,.,TGCGCCAGCAGCCAAGAGGGGGGGTTGGCCTATGGCTACACCTTC,CASSQEGGLAYGYTF
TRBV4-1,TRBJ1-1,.,TGCGCCAGCAGCCCGAGGCTGAACACTGAAGCTTTCTTT,CASSPRLNTEAFF
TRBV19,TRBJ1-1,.,TGTGCCAGTAGTATAGGACAGAACACTGAAGCTTTCTTT,CASSIGQNTEAFF
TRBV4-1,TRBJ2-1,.,TGCGCCAGCAGCCAACCCCTAGTCCCCGCTGAGCAGTTCTTC,CASSQPLVPAEQFF
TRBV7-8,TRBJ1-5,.,TGTGCCAGCAGCGCGGCGGGGGGTTTGGGTCAGCCCCAGCATTTT,CASSAAGGLGQPQHF
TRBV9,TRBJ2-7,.,TGTGCCAGCAGTCTTCGTGGCAGGGTAAGCGAGCAGTACTTC,CASSLRGRVSEQYF
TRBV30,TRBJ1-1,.,TGTGCCTGGAGGAGCCCCAGGGGATCGAACACTGAAGCTTTCTTT,CAWRSPRGSNTEAFF
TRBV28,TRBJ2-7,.,TGTGCCAGCAGTTTAGGGACAAACCCCTACGAGCAGTACTTC,CASSLGTNPYEQYF
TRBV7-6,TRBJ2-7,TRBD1,TGTGCCAGCAGTCCCCAACAGGGGTCCAACGAGCAGTACTTC,CASSPQQGSNEQYF
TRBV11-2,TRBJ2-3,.,TGTGCCAGCAGCTCCCGAGCGGGGACAGGACCTATTAAGCAGTATTTT,CASSSRAGTGPIKQYF
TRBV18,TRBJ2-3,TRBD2,TGTGCCAGCTCACCAGGAGCGGGAGGAGGCACAGATACGCAGTATTTT,CASSPGAGGGTDTQYF
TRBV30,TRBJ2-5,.,TGTGCCTGGAGCCCGCGGGGGCCCCAAGAGACCCAGTACTTC,CAWSPRGPQETQYF
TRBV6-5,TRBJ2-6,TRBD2,TGTGCCAGCACCTGGGGGGGCTCTGGGGCCAACGTCCTGACTTTC,CASTWGGSGANVLTF
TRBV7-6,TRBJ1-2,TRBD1,TGTGCCACCTCAAGATACCGGGACAGGGGGCAAGCTAGCTATGGCTACACCTTC,CATSRYRDRGQASYGYTF
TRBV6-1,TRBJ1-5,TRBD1,TGTGCCAGCAGCCTAAGTAGGCAGGGGGTTTCGGCCCAGCATTTT,CASSLSRQGVSAQHF
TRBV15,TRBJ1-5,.,TGTGCCACCAGCAGAGATGAGGGCAATCAGCCCCAGCATTTT,CATSRDEGNQPQHF
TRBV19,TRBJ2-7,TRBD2,TGTGCCAGTGTTAGCGGGGGCCACGAGCAGTACTTC,CASVSGGHEQYF
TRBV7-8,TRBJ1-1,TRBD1,TGTGCCAGCAGCCTTGACAGGGGAAACACTGAAGCTTTCTTT,CASSLDRGNTEAFF
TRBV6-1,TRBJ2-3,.,TGTGCCAGCAGTGCCCAGGGAGGTGGATGGGGGGTGGGCACAGATACGCAGTATTTT,CASSAQGGGWGVGTDTQYF
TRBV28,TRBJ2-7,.,TGTGCCAGCAGTTCCCAACATGTCAGGGTGCAGTACTTC,CASSSQHVRVQYF
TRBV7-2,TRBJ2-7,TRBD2,TGTGCCAGCAGCCCCGGACTAGCGGGAGGTTACGAGCAGTACTTC,CASSPGLAGGYEQYF
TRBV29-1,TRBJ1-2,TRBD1,TGCAGCGCGGGACAGGGAGAATATGGCTACACCTTC,CSAGQGEYGYTF
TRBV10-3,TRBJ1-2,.,TGTGCCATCAGTGAGCTGACAGGAAGCTACACCTTC,CAISELTGSYTF
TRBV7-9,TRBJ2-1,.,TGTGCCAGCAGCTTAGAGTCTAGACGTAACAATGAGCAGTTCTTC,CASSLESRRNNEQFF
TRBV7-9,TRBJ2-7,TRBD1,TGTGCCAGCAGCACGGGACAGAGCTCCTACGAGCAGTACTTC,CASSTGQSSYEQYF
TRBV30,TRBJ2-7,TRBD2,TGTGCCTGGACCGCGGGACTAGTAACCAACGAGCAGTACTTC,CAWTAGLVTNEQYF
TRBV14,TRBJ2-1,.,TGTGCCAGCAGCCTACATAATTCTTACAATGAGCAGTTCTTC,CASSLHNSYNEQFF
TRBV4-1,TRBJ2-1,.,TGCGCCAGCAGGCTAGCGCCCGGAGCTGTCAATGAGCAGTTCTTC,CASRLAPGAVNEQFF
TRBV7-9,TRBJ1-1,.,TGTGCCAGCAGCGAGCACGGGGGGCGGGAAACTGAAGCTTTCTTT,CASSEHGGRETEAFF
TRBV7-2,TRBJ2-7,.,TGTGCCAGCAGCCAGTCGTCAACCTACGAGCAGTACTTC,CASSQSSTYEQYF
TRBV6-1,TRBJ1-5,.,TGTGCCAGCAGTGGGCAGGGCCGTCAGCCCCAGCATTTT,CASSGQGRQPQHF
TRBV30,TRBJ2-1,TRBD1,TGTGCCTGGTCTATGGGGACAGGGGTGAATGAGCAGTTCTTC,CAWSMGTGVNEQFF
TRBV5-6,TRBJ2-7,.,TGTGCCAGCAGCTTCCAGGACAGAGACATCTACGAGCAGTACTTC,CASSFQDRDIYEQYF